These 20 T cell receptor beta chains were sequenced from one sample in a study of cytotoxic CD8 clonotypes in ibrutinib-treated CLL. The table came from immunoSEQ multiplex PCR; TCRdb's copy has only in-frame clones and leaves some out. Altogether some 290,000 clones are present, about 80% being singletons, with the ten largest covering 6.5% to 8.5%. Sample: PBMCs, taken before ibrutinib treatment. All receptors come from a human donor with chronic lymphocytic leukemia.

This clone was seen once. This chain uses TRBV18 with TRBJ2-2; TRBD1 aligns across 7 bases. CDR1 KGHSH and CDR2 LQKENI come from the germline V gene. The CDR3 consists of 16 residues. The trim removed 2 bases at V and 6 bases at J, leaving 9 bases unmatched. CDR3 sequence: CASSPMSEGAAGELFF. DNA of the CDR3: TGTGCCAGCTCACCAATGAGCGAGGGGGCCGCCGGGGAGCTGTTTTTT. The full variable domain, its missing parts supplied by reference TRBV18 and TRBJ2-2, is NAGVMQNPRHLVRRRGQEARLRCSPMKGHSHVYWYRQLPEEGLKFMVYLQKENIIDESGMPKERFSAEFPKEGPSILRIQQVVRGDSAAYFCASSPMSEGAAGELFFGEGSRLTVL.

Only one count was recorded for this clone. The rearrangement uses TRBV27 and TRBJ1-2; D gene uncertain. The germline V gene has CDR1 MNHEY and CDR2 SMNVEV (reference sequence). The CDR3 has 14 residues. Trimming cost V 3 bases and J 6 bases, with 14 bases left between them. The CDR3 coding sequence is TGTGCCAGCAGTTTTAGTTTTCGTCGGGATGGCTACACCTTC. This gives the protein CASSFSFRRDGYTF.

In its sample, this clone was seen a few times. The J gene is TRBJ1-5, the V gene TRBV28; D gene ambiguous. Per the germline V gene, CDR1 is MDHEN and CDR2 is SYDVKM. V was trimmed by 6 bases and J by 11 bases, leaving 14 bases between them. The CDR3 has 12 residues. The CDR3 spells CASRTELRAQHF. The DNA for the CDR3 is TGTGCCAGCAGAACAGAACTCCGGGCCCAGCATTTT.

The chain joins TRBV28 to TRBJ2-1, with D hard to call. CDR1 is MDHEN, CDR2 SYDVKM, per germline. V was shortened by 3 bases and J by 7 bases, with 13 bases between the two germline ends. The CDR3 is 14 residues long. The CDR3 region has the DNA TGTGCCAGCAGTTTGGTCCATCCCAATAATGAGCAGTTCTTC. This codes for CASSLVHPNNEQFF.

CDR3 protein: CASSTKSGVENEKLFF. In DNA, the CDR3 is TGTGCCAGCAGCACAAAGTCGGGGGTAGAGAATGAAAAACTGTTTTTT. This chain links TRBV5-4 with TRBJ1-4; D may be TRBD1 (5 bases). The germline gives CDR1 SGHNT, CDR2 YYREEE (reference sequence). Trimming stripped 4 bases from V and 5 bases from J, with 18 bases between. There are 16 residues in the CDR3. The whole variable domain, filled in from reference TRBV5-4 and TRBJ1-4, reads ETGVTQSPTHLIKTRGQQVTLRCSSQSGHNTVSWYQQALGQGPQFIFQYYREEENGRGNFPPRFSGLQFPNYSSELNVNALELDDSALYLCASSTKSGVENEKLFFGSGTQLSVL.

This rearrangement joins TRBV14 to TRBJ2-1, with D tentatively TRBD2 (5 bases). Trimming left V 6 bases short and J 15 bases short, with 15 bases between. Germline assignment: CDR1 SGHDN and CDR2 FVKESK. The CDR3 covers 11 residues. The CDR3 protein is CASRLGLILFF. The CDR3 DNA sequence: TGTGCCAGCAGACTAGGACTTATTTTGTTCTTC.

The chain joins TRBV19 to TRBJ2-1, with 7 bases identical to TRBD1. CDR3 length: 14 amino acids. Germline values: CDR1 LNHDA, CDR2 SQIVND (reference sequence). V shed 5 bases and J 5 bases; nucleotides not matched to a gene: 6. The chain's CDR3 is CASSYRGRDNEQFF. CDR3 DNA sequence: TGTGCCAGTAGTTACAGGGGCAGGGACAATGAGCAGTTCTTC.

The V and J genes are TRBV5-6 and TRBJ1-2; a possible D gene is TRBD1 (5 bases). With 7 bases removed from V and 2 bases from J, the gap between germline ends came to 12 bases. Germline CDR1 and CDR2: SGHDT and YYEEEE. This CDR3 has 13 amino acids. The CDR3 DNA sequence: TGTGCCAGCGATAACAGGAGAAACTATGGCTACACCTTC. Translated: CASDNRRNYGYTF.

This chain connects TRBV14 to TRBJ1-2; D gene uncertain. Trimming cost V 3 bases and J 0 bases, with 8 bases left between them. This CDR3 is built from 14 residues. Germline CDR1 and CDR2: SGHDN and FVKESK. CDR3 in DNA: TGTGCCAGCAGCCAGAGGTATACTAACTATGGCTACACCTTC. It specifies CASSQRYTNYGYTF.

The chain employs TRBV6-5 and TRBJ2-7; TRBD1 aligns across 12 bases. From germline, CDR1 is MNHEY and CDR2 SVGAGI. Unmatched junction bases numbered 4, after V lost 5 bases and J lost 8 bases. The CDR3 length is 13 residues. This CDR3 is CASSPGTGGKQYF. DNA of the CDR3: TGTGCCAGCAGTCCCGGGACAGGGGGCAAGCAGTACTTC.

The chain has TRBV10-1 and TRBJ2-1; 13 nucleotides line up with TRBD2. The germline CDR1 and CDR2 sequences are WNHNN and SYGVQD (reference sequence). The J segment lost 6 bases and the V segment lost 5 bases, leaving 4 bases of the junction unmatched. The CDR3 is 15 amino acids. The CDR3 region has the DNA TGCGCCAGCAGTTCTACTAGCGGGAGGGGCAATGAGCAGTTCTTC. This sequence encodes CASSSTSGRGNEQFF.

The V and J genes are TRBV7-2 and TRBJ2-7; TRBD2 might be the D (6 bases). Germline V gene data show CDR1 as SGHTA and CDR2 as FQGNSA. V was trimmed by 1 base and J by 4 bases, leaving 14 bases between them. This CDR3 is built from 15 residues. CDR3 region: CASSLEPGRVYEQYF. In DNA, the CDR3 is TGTGCCAGCAGCTTAGAGCCCGGGAGAGTATACGAGCAGTACTTC. Using reference TRBV7-2 and TRBJ2-7 for the parts outside the CDR3, the full variable domain is GAGVSQSPSNKVTEKGKDVELRCDPISGHTALYWYRQSLGQGLEFLIYFQGNSAPDKSGLPSDRFSAERTGGSVSTLTIQRTQQEDSAVYLCASSLEPGRVYEQYFGPGTRLTVT.

This clone has more than one count but fewer than ten. V usage is TRBV2 and J usage is TRBJ2-7; D is ambiguous. Trimming removed 7 bases from V and 2 bases from J, with 6 bases in between. This CDR3 has 11 residues. The germline V gene encodes CDR1 SNHLY and CDR2 FYNNEI. This CDR3 is CASIRAYEQYF. In nucleotides, the CDR3 is TGTGCCAGCATAAGAGCCTACGAGCAGTACTTC.

CDR3 in amino acids: CASKRENNQPQHF. The CDR3 coding sequence is TGTGCCAGCAAACGGGAGAACAATCAGCCCCAGCATTTT. The chain carries TRBV2 and TRBJ1-5, with D unclear. Germline CDR1 is SNHLY and CDR2 is FYNNEI. Trimming shortened V by 7 bases and J by 3 bases, and 10 bases separated the two germline ends. The CDR3 is made up of 13 amino acids.

This clone appeared once. The rearrangement uses TRBV6-5 and TRBJ1-5, with no clear D. V was trimmed by 8 bases and J by 0 bases, leaving 11 bases between them. In germline, CDR1 is MNHEY, CDR2 SVGAGI. CDR3 size: 14 residues. CDR3 DNA sequence: TGTGCCAGCGCAAAAAGTGATAGCAATCAGCCCCAGCATTTT. Its protein product is CASAKSDSNQPQHF.

CDR3: CASSLTRRGIYGYTF. In nucleotides, the CDR3 is TGTGCCAGCAGCTTAACAAGGAGGGGAATCTATGGCTACACCTTC. This chain links TRBV7-2 with TRBJ1-2; TRBD1 might be the D (5 bases). Trimming stripped 2 bases from V and 4 bases from J, with 14 bases between. Germline CDR1 reads SGHTA; CDR2 reads FQGNSA. There are 15 residues in the CDR3.

The chain uses TRBV9 and TRBJ2-5; perhaps TRBD1 as D (5 bases). Germline V CDR1 and CDR2: SGDLS, YYNGEE. The length of the CDR3 is 14 residues. The V and J ends lost 4 bases and 1 base respectively, with 11 bases between them. The CDR3 reads CASSSRQIQETQYF. CDR3 nucleotide sequence: TGTGCCAGCAGCTCCCGACAGATCCAAGAGACCCAGTACTTC. Combining the CDR3 with reference TRBV9 and TRBJ2-5 gives the whole variable domain DSGVTQTPKHLITATGQRVTLRCSPRSGDLSVYWYQQSLDQGLQFLIQYYNGEERAKGNILERFSAQQFPDLHSELNLSSLELGDSALYFCASSSRQIQETQYFGPGTRLLVL.

V and J are TRBV27 and TRBJ2-7; 9 positions match TRBD1. The trim removed 5 bases at V and 2 bases at J, leaving 1 base unmatched. The CDR3 has 13 residues. CDR1 and CDR2 from the germline V gene are MNHEY and SMNVEV (reference sequence). CDR3 protein: CASSRQGAYEQYF. CDR3 in DNA: TGTGCCAGCAGTCGACAGGGGGCCTACGAGCAGTACTTC.

This clone turned up a few times. V is TRBV5-8 and J is TRBJ2-1; perhaps TRBD1 as D (6 bases). Trimming took off 0 bases at V and 2 bases at J, with 6 bases between the two ends. This CDR3 is 14 amino acids long. CDR1 is SGHTS, CDR2 YDEGEE, per germline. The CDR3 reads CASSLGQAYNEQFF. The CDR3 region has the DNA TGTGCCAGCAGCTTGGGACAGGCCTACAATGAGCAGTTCTTC. Based on the CDR3 plus reference TRBV5-8 and TRBJ2-1, the full variable domain is EAGVTQSPTHLIKTRGQQATLRCSPISGHTSVYWYQQALGLGLQFLLWYDEGEERNRGNFPPRFSGRQFPNYSSELNVNALELEDSALYLCASSLGQAYNEQFFGPGTRLTVL.

The chain combines TRBV28 with TRBJ2-7, with D perhaps TRBD2 (5 bases). V was clipped by 5 bases and J by 4 bases, with 6 bases between them. Germline values: CDR1 MDHEN, CDR2 SYDVKM. This CDR3 contains 11 residues. The chain's CDR3 is CASSRGYEQYF. The CDR3 bases are TGTGCCAGCAGTCGGGGTTACGAGCAGTACTTC.